The clone carrying this TCR beta chain was seen once. The data stem from a study of blood T cell repertoires in COVID-19. This CDR3 has 13 residues. From germline, CDR1 is SQVTM and CDR2 ANQGSEA. The V gene end was trimmed by 4 bases and the J gene end by 4 bases; junction bases not matched to a gene: 6. Per the original data handling: From reference gene primer amplification, estimates of nucleated cell counts were derived. The table came from immunoSEQ multiplex PCR; TCRdb's copy has only in-frame clones and leaves some out. V and J calls plus clone size are reproduced from that table; the DNA served to infer D and trimming. The repertoire includes 80,000 to 130,000 clones, approximately 86% of them detected once, and under 7% sits in the top ten.

The chain has TRBV29-1 and TRBJ1-2; 7 bases map to TRBD1. This TCR was recovered from a woman aged 60-75 years with acute or convalescent COVID-19. The source material was peripheral blood. The CDR3 protein is CSVASWDSYGYTF. In nucleotides, the CDR3 is TGCAGCGTTGCATCCTGGGACAGCTATGGCTACACCTTC. Together with reference TRBV29-1 and TRBJ1-2, the CDR3 gives the full variable domain: SAVISQKPSRDICQRGTSLTIQCQVDSQVTMMFWYRQQPGQSLTLIATANQGSEATYESGFVIDKFPISRPNLTFSTLTVSNMSPEDSSIYLCSVASWDSYGYTFGSGTRLTVV.